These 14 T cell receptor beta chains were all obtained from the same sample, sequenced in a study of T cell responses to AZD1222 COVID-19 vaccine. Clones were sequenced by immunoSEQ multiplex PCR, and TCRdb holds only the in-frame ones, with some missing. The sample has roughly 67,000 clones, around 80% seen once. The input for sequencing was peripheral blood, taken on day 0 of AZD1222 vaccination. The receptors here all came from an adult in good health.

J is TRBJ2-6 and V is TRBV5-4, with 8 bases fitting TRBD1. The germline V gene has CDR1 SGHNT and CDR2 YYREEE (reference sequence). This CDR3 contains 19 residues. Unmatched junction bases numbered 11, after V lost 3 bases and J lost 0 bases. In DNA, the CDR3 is TGTGCCAGCAGCTCAGCCCGACAGGGGCGCAGCTCTGGGGCCAACGTCCTGACTTTC. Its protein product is CASSSARQGRSSGANVLTF.

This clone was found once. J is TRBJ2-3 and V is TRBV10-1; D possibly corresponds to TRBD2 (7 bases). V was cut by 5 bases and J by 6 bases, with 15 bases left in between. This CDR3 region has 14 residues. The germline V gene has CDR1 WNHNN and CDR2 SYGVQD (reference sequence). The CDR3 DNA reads TGCGCCAGCAGTCGGGGGGCACGGTTGGATACGCAGTATTTT. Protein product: CASSRGARLDTQYF.

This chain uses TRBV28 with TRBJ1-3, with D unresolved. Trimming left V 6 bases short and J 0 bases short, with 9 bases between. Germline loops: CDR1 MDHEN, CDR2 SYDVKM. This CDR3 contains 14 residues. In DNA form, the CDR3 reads TGTGCCAGCAGGGAACACGGCTCTGGAAACACCATATATTTT. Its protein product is CASREHGSGNTIYF.

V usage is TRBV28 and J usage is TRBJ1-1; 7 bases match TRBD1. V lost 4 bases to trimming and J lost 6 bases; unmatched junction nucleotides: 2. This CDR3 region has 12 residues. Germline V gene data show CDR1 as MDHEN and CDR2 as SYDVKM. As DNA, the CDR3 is TGTGCCAGCAGTTACAGGGGACCTGAAGCTTTCTTT. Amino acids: CASSYRGPEAFF.

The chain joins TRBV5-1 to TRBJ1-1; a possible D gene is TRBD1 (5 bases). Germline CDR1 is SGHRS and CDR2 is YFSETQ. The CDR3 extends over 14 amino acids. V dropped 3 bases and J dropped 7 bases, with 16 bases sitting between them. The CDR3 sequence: CASSSLDMINEAFF. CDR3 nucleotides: TGCGCCAGCAGCTCGCTGGACATGATCAATGAAGCTTTCTTT.

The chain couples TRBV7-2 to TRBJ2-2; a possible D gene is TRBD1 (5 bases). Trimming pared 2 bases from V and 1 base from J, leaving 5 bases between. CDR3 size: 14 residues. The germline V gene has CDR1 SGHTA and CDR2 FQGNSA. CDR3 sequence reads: CASSLTGNTGELFF. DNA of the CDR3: TGTGCCAGCAGCTTAACAGGGAACACCGGGGAGCTGTTTTTT.

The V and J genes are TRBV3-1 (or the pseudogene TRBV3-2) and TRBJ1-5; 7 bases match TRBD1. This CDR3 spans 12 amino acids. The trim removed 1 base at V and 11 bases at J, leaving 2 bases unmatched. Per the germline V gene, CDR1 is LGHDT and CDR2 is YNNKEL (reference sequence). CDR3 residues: CASSQGQGAQHF. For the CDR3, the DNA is TGTGCCAGCAGCCAAGGCCAGGGGGCCCAGCATTTT.

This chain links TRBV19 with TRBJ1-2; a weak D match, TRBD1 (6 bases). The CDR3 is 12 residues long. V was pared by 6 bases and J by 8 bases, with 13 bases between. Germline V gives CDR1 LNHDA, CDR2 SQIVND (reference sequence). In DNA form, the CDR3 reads TGTGCCAGTAGCTACAGGGACTCGGGCTACACCTTC. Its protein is CASSYRDSGYTF.

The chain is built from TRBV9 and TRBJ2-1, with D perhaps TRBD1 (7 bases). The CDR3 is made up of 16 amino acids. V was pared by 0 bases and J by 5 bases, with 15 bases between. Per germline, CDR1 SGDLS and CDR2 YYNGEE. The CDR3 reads CASSVVSQGGDNEQFF. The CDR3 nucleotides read TGTGCCAGCAGCGTAGTCTCGCAGGGGGGAGACAATGAGCAGTTCTTC.

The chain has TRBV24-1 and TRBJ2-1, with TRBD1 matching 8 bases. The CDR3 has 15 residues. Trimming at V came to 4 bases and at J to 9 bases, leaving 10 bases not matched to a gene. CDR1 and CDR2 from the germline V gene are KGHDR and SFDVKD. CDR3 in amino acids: CATSDPGTGDGEQFF. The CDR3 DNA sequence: TGTGCCACCAGTGACCCCGGGACAGGAGACGGTGAGCAGTTCTTC.

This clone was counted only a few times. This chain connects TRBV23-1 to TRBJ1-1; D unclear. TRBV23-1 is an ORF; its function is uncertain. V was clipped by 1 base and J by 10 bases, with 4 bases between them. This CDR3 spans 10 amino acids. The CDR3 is CASSQFPAFF. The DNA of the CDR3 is TGCGCCAGCAGTCAATTTCCAGCTTTCTTT.

DNA of the CDR3: TGTGCCAGCAGTTACGTACCTACAGGGGTGGCAGGGGAGCTGTTTTTT. Protein: CASSYVPTGVAGELFF. V and J are TRBV6-5 and TRBJ2-2; 7 bases map to TRBD1. The CDR3 spans 16 residues. CDR1 and CDR2 from the germline V gene are MNHEY and SVGAGI. Trimming took 2 bases from V and 8 from J; bases not matched to a gene: 11.

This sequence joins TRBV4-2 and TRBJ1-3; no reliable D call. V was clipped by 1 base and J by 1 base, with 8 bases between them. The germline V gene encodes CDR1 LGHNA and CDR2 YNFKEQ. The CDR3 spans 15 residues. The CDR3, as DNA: TGTGCCAGCAGCCAAGGGATCCGGTCTGGAAACACCATATATTTT. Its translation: CASSQGIRSGNTIYF.

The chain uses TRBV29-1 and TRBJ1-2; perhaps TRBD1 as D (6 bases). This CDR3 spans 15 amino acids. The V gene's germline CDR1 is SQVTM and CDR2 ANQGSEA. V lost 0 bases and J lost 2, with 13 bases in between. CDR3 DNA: TGCAGCGTTGAAGATCGGTATCAGGGGAACTATGGCTACACCTTC. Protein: CSVEDRYQGNYGYTF.